The clone carrying this T cell receptor beta chain was recorded a few times. The antigen remains unidentified. The sample belongs to a study of human T cells and chemical hapten exposure. TCRdb itself ran the RACE reads through MiXCR, one entry per CDR3 protein. This sample has under 450,000 distinct CDR3 sequences; over 6% occur once, and the top ten carry about 5.4%. Study results and caveats: Patch test score rose with PT1 expanded TCRs, significant at 8, 16, 32, not 4.

Germline CDR1 and CDR2: MDHEN and SYDVKM. This CDR3 region has 13 residues. Trimming stripped 7 bases from V and 5 bases from J, with 11 bases between. Regarding time point: patch test 2, 6 weeks after DPC sensitization. Treatment here: therapeutic diphenylcyclopropenone sensitization with weekly scalp DPC. The chain joins TRBV28 to TRBJ2-2, with D possibly TRBD1 on 5 matching bases. The sample in question was whole blood, obtained in connection with sensitization to the hapten diphenylcyclopropenone (DPC). This TCR was recovered from a woman aged 18-29 years with alopecia areata. Some clones in this sample may be carry-over from other donors' samples. CDR3 residues: CASTLAGTGELFF. The CDR3 coding sequence is TGTGCCAGCACCCTTGCAGGGACCGGGGAGCTGTTTTTT.